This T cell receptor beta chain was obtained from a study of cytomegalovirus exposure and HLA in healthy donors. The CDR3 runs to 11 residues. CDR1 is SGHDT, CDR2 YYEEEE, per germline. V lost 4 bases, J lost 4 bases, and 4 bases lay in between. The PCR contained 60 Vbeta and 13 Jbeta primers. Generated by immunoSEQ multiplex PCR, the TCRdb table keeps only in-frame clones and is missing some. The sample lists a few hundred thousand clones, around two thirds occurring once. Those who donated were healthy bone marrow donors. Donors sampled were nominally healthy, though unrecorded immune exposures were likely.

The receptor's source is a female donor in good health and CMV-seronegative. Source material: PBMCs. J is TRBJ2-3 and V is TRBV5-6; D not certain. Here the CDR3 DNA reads TGTGCCAGCAGCCTGTCAGATACGCAGTATTTT. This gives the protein CASSLSDTQYF. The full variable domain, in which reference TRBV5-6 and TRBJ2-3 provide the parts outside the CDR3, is DAGVTQSPTHLIKTRGQQVTLRCSPKSGHDTVSWYQQALGQGPQFIFQYYEEEERQRGNFPDRFSGHQFPNYSSELNVNALLLGDSALYLCASSLSDTQYFGPGTRLTVL.